This T cell receptor (beta chain) was identified during a study of CD8+CD57+ T cells in acquired aplastic anemia. The CDR3 contains 14 residues. From germline, CDR1 is MDHEN and CDR2 SYDVKM. V shed 5 bases, J shed 2 bases, and the junction held 4 bases outside the gene matches. Individuals selected for sequencing had exhibited CD8+CD57+ cell expansion on flow cytometry. Genomic DNA acted as the template from which TCR beta VDJ combination and CDR3 sequence profiling were carried out. TCRdb redid the calling of the reads with MiXCR, one entry per CDR3 protein. The profile shows around 150,000 distinct CDR3 sequences, around 75% of them singletons.

This chain uses TRBV28 with TRBJ2-3, with TRBD1 matching 7 bases. The sample consisted of sorted CD4+, CD8+, or CD8+CD57+ T cells (not recorded which) from PBMCs. The clonotype comes from a human donor with aplastic anemia. The CDR3 coding sequence is TGTGCCAGCAGTCCCGACAGGGTCACAGATACGCAGTATTTT. It is translated as CASSPDRVTDTQYF.